The next 9 T cell receptor beta chains were all read from a single sample in a study of cytomegalovirus exposure and HLA in healthy donors (dated by TCRdb to 2016 to 2017). Library construction relied on the immunoSEQ multiplex PCR assay. For the multiplex PCR, a mixture combining 60 forward primers for TCR Vbeta segments and 13 reverse primers for TCR Jbeta segments was used. The table was pulled from immuneACCESS by TCRdb, which kept in-frame rearrangements only. Such tables lose some clones; where checked, under half of the loss comes from unresolved V genes, and the rest has no known cause. Here the sample has about 89,000 clones; about 72% occur a single time. The top ten constitute under 2.5% of the sample. Sequencing was performed on PBMCs. These TCRs come from a young man in good health and CMV-seronegative.

Only one count was recorded for this clone. V usage is TRBV28 and J usage is TRBJ1-2, with D possibly being TRBD1 (5 bases). V dropped 2 bases and J dropped 2 bases, with 9 bases sitting between them. The V gene's germline CDR1 is MDHEN and CDR2 SYDVKM. CDR3 length: 14 amino acids. The CDR3 DNA follows: TGTGCCAGCAGTTTAAGACAGCTCAACTATGGCTACACCTTC. This sequence encodes CASSLRQLNYGYTF.

The DNA for the CDR3 is TGTGCCAGCAGTGAAGCGTTGGGCCCTCAGAACTATGGCTACACCTTC. It is translated as CASSEALGPQNYGYTF. The chain carries TRBV6-1 and TRBJ1-2, with D unresolved. The CDR3 has 16 amino acids. In germline, CDR1 is MNHNS, CDR2 SASEGT. The V end was cut by 0 bases, the J end by 2 bases, with 13 bases between.

V usage is TRBV27 and J usage is TRBJ2-1; a weak D match, TRBD2 (5 bases). In germline, CDR1 is MNHEY, CDR2 SMNVEV (reference sequence). Trimming took 5 bases from V and 0 from J, leaving 17 bases between them. The CDR3 is made up of 17 amino acids. The CDR3 here is CASSPGLAFSSYNEQFF. The CDR3 DNA is TGTGCCAGCAGTCCGGGCTTAGCGTTTAGCTCCTACAATGAGCAGTTCTTC.

The chain employs TRBV5-1 and TRBJ2-3; D call uncertain. Germline CDR1 and CDR2: SGHRS and YFSETQ. The CDR3 totals 14 residues. V lost 4 bases and J 4 bases, leaving 13 bases between the germline ends. CDR3: CASSLGEGADTQYF. The CDR3 nucleotides read TGCGCCAGCAGCCTTGGAGAAGGCGCAGATACGCAGTATTTT.

V and J are TRBV7-2 and TRBJ1-1; D gene ambiguous. The germline V and J ends were trimmed by 1 base and 5 bases, with 11 bases remaining between them. The germline V gene has CDR1 SGHTA and CDR2 FQGNSA. CDR3 length equals 14 residues. The CDR3 sequence is CASSLERRSTEAFF. CDR3 nucleotides: TGTGCCAGCAGCTTAGAGAGGAGGTCTACTGAAGCTTTCTTT.

The rearrangement joins TRBV27 to TRBJ2-1, with D possibly TRBD2 on 6 matching bases. The CDR3 contains 16 residues. Germline-derived CDR1 and CDR2 are MNHEY and SMNVEV (reference sequence). With 2 bases removed from V and 0 bases from J, the gap between germline ends came to 11 bases. The CDR3 sequence: CASSLEGLSSYNEQFF. CDR3 sequence (DNA): TGTGCCAGCAGTTTAGAGGGACTGAGCTCCTACAATGAGCAGTTCTTC.

As regards this clone: The CDR3 ends on some other residue instead of the conserved phenylalanine or tryptophan, so this is likely a read error. The rearrangement uses TRBV11-2 and TRBJ1-4, with D uncertain. CDR1 is SGHAT and CDR2 is FQNNGV in the germline V gene. Trimming took 7 bases from V and 7 from J, leaving 19 bases between them. The CDR3 spans 15 residues. The CDR3 region has the DNA TGTGCCAGCACCCCCAATGGAGGGAGGGCTGAAAAACTGTTTTGT. It translates to CASTPNGGRAEKLFC.

This rearrangement joins TRBV6-5 to TRBJ1-6; no definite D call. CDR1 and CDR2 (germline): MNHEY, SVGAGI. The CDR3 has 15 amino acids. V lost 1 base to trimming and J lost 9 bases, with 13 bases between them. CDR3 in amino acids: CASSYLSAVSSPLHF. The CDR3 DNA follows: TGTGCCAGCAGTTACTTGTCGGCGGTATCTTCACCCCTCCACTTT.

The chain employs TRBV28 and TRBJ2-7, with a possible D match to TRBD1 (5 bases). Trimming took 6 bases from V and 4 from J, leaving 19 bases between them. This CDR3 contains 15 residues. Germline values: CDR1 MDHEN, CDR2 SYDVKM. The CDR3 here is CASSLLRGNFYEQYF. The CDR3 bases are TGTGCCAGCAGCCTCCTAAGGGGTAACTTTTACGAGCAGTACTTC.